These 20 T cell receptor beta chains originate from one sample sequenced in a study of T cell responses to AZD1222 COVID-19 vaccine. TCRdb keeps only in-frame clones here, not all; method: immunoSEQ multiplex PCR. This sample has around 160,000 clones, with about 89% found just once. The sample was peripheral blood, taken on day 0 of MenACWY control vaccination. Source of these receptors: an adult in good health.

This chain connects TRBV11-2 to TRBJ1-3; D is uncertain. Germline V gives CDR1 SGHAT, CDR2 FQNNGV. V was clipped by 7 bases and J by 4 bases, with 8 bases between them. CDR3 size: 12 residues. Here the CDR3 reads CASKSPGNTIYF. Written as DNA, the CDR3 is TGTGCCAGCAAGTCACCGGGAAACACCATATATTTT.

The chain employs TRBV5-1 and TRBJ1-2; no clear D. V was trimmed by 1 base and J by 8 bases, leaving 12 bases between them. Per the germline V gene, CDR1 is SGHRS and CDR2 is YFSETQ. This CDR3 region has 13 residues. This chain's CDR3 is CASSLSEGLGYTF. Written as DNA, the CDR3 is TGCGCCAGCAGCTTGTCGGAGGGTTTGGGCTACACCTTC.

The DNA of the CDR3 is TGTGCCAGCAGCCCGATCCACGAGGGTTCCAAAAACATTCAGTACTTC. Amino acids: CASSPIHEGSKNIQYF. V gene TRBV6-2 or TRBV6-3 combines with J gene TRBJ2-4, with D maybe TRBD2 (5 bases). The CDR3 covers 16 residues. Trimming removed 6 bases at V and 2 bases at J, with 17 bases between. The germline V gene has CDR1 MNHEY and CDR2 SVGEGT.

This clone was seen a few times. The V gene is TRBV9, the J gene TRBJ2-1; weak D call: TRBD1 (5 bases). The ends were cut back, 4 bases at V and 5 bases at J, with 10 bases in the middle. CDR3 size: 13 residues. CDR1 and CDR2 (germline): SGDLS, YYNGEE. CDR3 in amino acids: CASSLQVHNEQFF. The CDR3 DNA sequence: TGTGCCAGCAGCCTACAGGTTCACAATGAGCAGTTCTTC.

The V call is TRBV15, the J call TRBJ2-1; 8 bases map to TRBD1. Per germline, CDR1 LNHNV and CDR2 YYDKDF (reference sequence). The CDR3 spans 17 residues. After removal of 0 bases from V and 5 bases from J, the junction contained 9 bases not matched to a gene. In DNA, the CDR3 is TGTGCCACCAGCAGAGATCTTACAGGGGGTCCAAACAATGAGCAGTTCTTC. Amino acids: CATSRDLTGGPNNEQFF.

The chain is built from TRBV6-5 and TRBJ2-7, with no clear D. Germline CDR1 reads MNHEY; CDR2 reads SVGAGI. V was cut by 6 bases and J by 0 bases, with 9 bases left in between. CDR3 length: 13 amino acids. In nucleotides, the CDR3 is TGTGCCAGCAGCGACCTTTCCTCCTACGAGCAGTACTTC. Protein: CASSDLSSYEQYF.

J is TRBJ2-2 and V is TRBV20-1; 8 nucleotides match TRBD1. Germline CDR1 and CDR2: DFQATT and SNEGSKA (reference sequence). The CDR3 extends over 15 amino acids. Trimming removed 3 bases from V and 4 bases from J; junction bases left unmatched: 7. Here the CDR3 reads CSASALDRGTGELFF. The CDR3 DNA is TGCAGTGCTAGTGCCCTCGACAGGGGCACCGGGGAGCTGTTTTTT.

The chain links TRBV3-1 (or the pseudogene TRBV3-2) to TRBJ2-7; 7 bases map to TRBD2. Germline trimming cut 1 base from V and 3 bases from J; bases unmatched to any gene: 15. The CDR3 is 18 amino acids. CDR1 and CDR2 from the germline V gene are LGHDT and YNNKEL (reference sequence). As DNA, the CDR3 is TGTGCCAGCAGCCAAGGAGGTGGCGTGGGGGGAGGGGTCTACGAGCAGTACTTC. Translating it yields CASSQGGGVGGGVYEQYF.

This sequence joins TRBV3-1 (or the pseudogene TRBV3-2) and TRBJ2-7, with a tentative D call TRBD1 (6 bases). CDR1 and CDR2 (germline): LGHDT, YNNKEL (reference sequence). Trimming cost V 0 bases and J 3 bases, with 12 bases left between them. The CDR3 length is 15 residues. The CDR3 DNA follows: TGTGCCAGCAGCCAAGAGGGGGCAGGGTTCTACGAGCAGTACTTC. Protein sequence: CASSQEGAGFYEQYF.

The gene calls are TRBV3-1 (or the pseudogene TRBV3-2) and TRBJ1-1; D gene unclear. This CDR3 is built from 11 residues. Per the germline V gene, CDR1 is LGHDT and CDR2 is YNNKEL (reference sequence). Trimming pared 7 bases from V and 5 bases from J, leaving 8 bases between. The CDR3 bases are TGTGCCAGCAAAACTGCAACTGAAGCTTTCTTT. It encodes CASKTATEAFF.

The chain is built from TRBV6-1 and TRBJ1-5; a possible D gene is TRBD1 (5 bases). This CDR3 is 15 amino acids long. The V and J ends lost 3 bases and 2 bases respectively, with 11 bases between them. CDR1 MNHNS and CDR2 SASEGT come from the germline V gene. CDR3 nucleotide sequence: TGTGCCAGCAGTGACCCCTCGGGGGGCAATCAGCCCCAGCATTTT. This gives the protein CASSDPSGGNQPQHF.

The chain recombines TRBV18 with TRBJ2-5; D is ambiguous. Germline CDR1 KGHSH, CDR2 LQKENI. Trimming removed 2 bases at V and 4 bases at J, with 5 bases between. The CDR3 is 12 amino acids. In DNA form, the CDR3 reads TGTGCCAGCTCACCAAGTAGAGAGACCCAGTACTTC. The encoded protein is CASSPSRETQYF.

The rearrangement joins TRBV27 to TRBJ1-5, with D possibly TRBD1 on 5 matching bases. Germline V CDR1 and CDR2: MNHEY, SMNVEV (reference sequence). This CDR3 has 12 residues. V lost 3 bases and J 7 bases, leaving 7 bases between the germline ends. The CDR3: CASSFRGQPQHF. In nucleotides, the CDR3 is TGTGCCAGCAGTTTCCGGGGGCAGCCCCAGCATTTT.

The chain uses TRBV10-3 and TRBJ2-1, with D unclear. V was pared by 4 bases and J by 2 bases, with 12 bases between. CDR3 size: 15 residues. CDR1 ENHRY and CDR2 SYGVKD come from the germline V gene. The CDR3 region has the DNA TGTGCCATCAGTGCGGGCGGTACCGCCTACAATGAGCAGTTCTTC. This sequence encodes CAISAGGTAYNEQFF.

V is TRBV5-5 and J is TRBJ1-5, with TRBD1 identical over 8 bases. V dropped 4 bases and J dropped 3; count of bases not matched to a gene: 12. The CDR3 is 17 amino acids. Germline CDR1 is SGHKS and CDR2 is YYEKEE (reference sequence). CDR3 residues: CASSVASGQGSNQPQHF. CDR3 DNA sequence: TGTGCCAGCAGCGTAGCCAGCGGACAGGGTTCCAATCAGCCCCAGCATTTT. Filled out from reference TRBV5-5 and TRBJ1-5, the complete variable domain reads DAGVTQSPTHLIKTRGQQVTLRCSPISGHKSVSWYQQVLGQGPQFIFQYYEKEERGRGNFPDRFSARQFPNYSSELNVNALLLGDSALYLCASSVASGQGSNQPQHFGDGTRLSIL.

The chain combines TRBV19 with TRBJ1-4; TRBD1 might be the D (5 bases). V lost 4 bases to trimming and J lost 3 bases, with 12 bases between them. The length of the CDR3 is 15 residues. CDR1 LNHDA and CDR2 SQIVND come from the germline V gene (reference sequence). The CDR3 sequence is CASSKRRGSNEKLFF. CDR3 bases: TGTGCCAGTAGTAAGAGAAGGGGATCTAATGAAAAACTGTTTTTT.

The chain joins TRBV2 to TRBJ2-1; unclear D gene. The CDR3 is 14 residues long. The V gene's germline CDR1 is SNHLY and CDR2 FYNNEI. The V gene lost 6 bases and the J gene lost 5 bases, with 14 bases spanning the gap. The CDR3 sequence is CASRFAGGDNEQFF. The DNA for the CDR3 is TGTGCCAGCAGATTCGCCGGTGGGGACAATGAGCAGTTCTTC.

The chain is built from TRBV27 and TRBJ1-6; D possibly corresponds to TRBD1 (6 bases). Trimming removed 1 base at V and 10 bases at J, with 11 bases between. The CDR3 is 14 residues long. The V gene's germline CDR1 is MNHEY and CDR2 SMNVEV (reference sequence). The CDR3 DNA reads TGTGCCAGCAGTTTATGGCAGGGGCACTCACCCCTCCACTTT. It specifies CASSLWQGHSPLHF.

The rearrangement links TRBV7-3 to TRBJ2-1; 8 bases align to TRBD2. In germline, CDR1 is SGHTA, CDR2 FQGTGA. The length of the CDR3 is 18 residues. J gave up 4 bases and V 4 bases, and 15 bases lay outside the gene matches. The CDR3: CASSSLGGRGRRYNEQFF. Written as DNA, the CDR3 is TGTGCCAGCAGCTCCCTAGGTGGGCGCGGGAGGCGGTACAATGAGCAGTTCTTC.

A single count supports this clone. This chain joins TRBV5-1 and TRBJ1-1; perhaps TRBD1 as D (6 bases). CDR3 length: 15 amino acids. V was trimmed by 0 bases and J by 5 bases, leaving 14 bases between them. Germline V gives CDR1 SGHRS, CDR2 YFSETQ. CDR3 coding DNA: TGCGCCAGCAGCTTGGTGGGGACATCGGGAACTGAAGCTTTCTTT. This codes for CASSLVGTSGTEAFF.